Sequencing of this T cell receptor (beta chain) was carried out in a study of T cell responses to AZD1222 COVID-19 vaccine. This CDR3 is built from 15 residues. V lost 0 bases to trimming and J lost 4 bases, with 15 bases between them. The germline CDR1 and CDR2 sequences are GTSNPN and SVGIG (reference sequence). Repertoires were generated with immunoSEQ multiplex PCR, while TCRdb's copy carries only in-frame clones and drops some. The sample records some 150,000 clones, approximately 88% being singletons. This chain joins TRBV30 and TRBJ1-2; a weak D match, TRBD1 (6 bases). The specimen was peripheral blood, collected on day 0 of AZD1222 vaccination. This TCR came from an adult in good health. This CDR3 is CAWSVTGRGPYGYTF. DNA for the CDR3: TGTGCCTGGAGTGTAACAGGCAGGGGCCCCTATGGCTACACCTTC.